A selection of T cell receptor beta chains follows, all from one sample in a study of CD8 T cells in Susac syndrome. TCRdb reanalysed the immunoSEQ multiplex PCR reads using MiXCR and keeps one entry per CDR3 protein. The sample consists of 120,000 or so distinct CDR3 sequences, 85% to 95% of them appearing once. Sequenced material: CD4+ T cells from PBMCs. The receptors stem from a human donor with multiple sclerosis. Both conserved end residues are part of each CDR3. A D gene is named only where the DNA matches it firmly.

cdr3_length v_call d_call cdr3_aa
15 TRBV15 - CATSRDVGISYEQYF
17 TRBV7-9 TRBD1 CASSSPRTGGAYNEQFF
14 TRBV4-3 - CASSLTGNDSPLHF
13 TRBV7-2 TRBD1 CASSSDRDHAQYF
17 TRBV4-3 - CASSQVDGRSYNSPLHF
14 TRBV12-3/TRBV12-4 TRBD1 CASNDRGTSYEQYF
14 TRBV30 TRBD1 CAWSVGGTGTEAFF
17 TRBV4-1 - CASSQDPATGSGSPLHF
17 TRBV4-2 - CASSQKEPYLRENGYTF
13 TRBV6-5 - CASMARKVSEAFF
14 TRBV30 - CAWSPTRYSYGYTF
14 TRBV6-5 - CASSRGTGGHEQYF
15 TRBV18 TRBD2 CASSPPRGGLVEQFF
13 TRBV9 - CASSVGVTDTQYF
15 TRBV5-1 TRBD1 CASSMGQGPQETQYF
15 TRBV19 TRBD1 CASSTSGGLGQPQHF
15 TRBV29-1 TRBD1 CSVTGRTGMDYGYTF
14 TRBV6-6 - CASTPDQAEGTQYF
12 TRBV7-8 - CASSPFRETQYF
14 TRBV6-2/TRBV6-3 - CASSQPGVNQPQHF
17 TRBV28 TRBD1 CASSLGRQGVYTGELFF
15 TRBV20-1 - CSARDPTGQNTEAFF
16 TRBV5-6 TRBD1 CASTSAGQGASSPLHF
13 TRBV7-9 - CASTLKIAGGYTF
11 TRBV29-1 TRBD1 CSVQTGTEAFF
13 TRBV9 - CASSLDPVETQYF
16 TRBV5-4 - CASSSGRITNTGELFF
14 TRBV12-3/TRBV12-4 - CASSLWQERYEQYF
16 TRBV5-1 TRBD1 CASSLAVAGQGYGYTF
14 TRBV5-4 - CASSADQNKNIQYF
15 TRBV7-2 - CASSLARGERETQYF
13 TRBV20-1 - CSAVIQGKETQYF
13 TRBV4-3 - CASSQVLNTEVFF
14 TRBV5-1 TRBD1 CASSYTGTGVGYTF
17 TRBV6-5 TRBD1 CASSTGTAVLRNYGYTF
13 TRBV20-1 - CSARLQSSEKLFF
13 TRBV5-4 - CASSLEGITEAFF
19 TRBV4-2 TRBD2 CASSRGGTSDFGNTGELFF
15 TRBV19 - CASTNVGEGYQPQHF
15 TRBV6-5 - CASSYSRIGTYEQYF
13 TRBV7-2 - CASSLDQGTPLHF
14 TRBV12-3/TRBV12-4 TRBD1 CASRVTGEGQPQHF
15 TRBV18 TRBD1 CASSPSGQGHYGYTF
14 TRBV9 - CASSVDFGNSPLHF
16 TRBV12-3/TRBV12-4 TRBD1 CASSPGSGQANTEAFF
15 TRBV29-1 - CSVEPLQVGTDTQYF
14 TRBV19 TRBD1 CASRRDREGPEAFF
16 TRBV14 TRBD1 CASSQDYGQGFEKLFF
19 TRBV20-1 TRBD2 CSARSGLAGAPWGTDTQYF
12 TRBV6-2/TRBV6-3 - CASSYSTYEQYF
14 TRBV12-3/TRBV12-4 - CASSQGPALGMVFF
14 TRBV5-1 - CASSLYGGGTEAFF
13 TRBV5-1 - CASSLEIGTEAFF
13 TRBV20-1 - CSASNSMNTEAFF
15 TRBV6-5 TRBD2 CASSYERGGRETQYF
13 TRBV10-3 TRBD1 CAISRDRGQPQHF